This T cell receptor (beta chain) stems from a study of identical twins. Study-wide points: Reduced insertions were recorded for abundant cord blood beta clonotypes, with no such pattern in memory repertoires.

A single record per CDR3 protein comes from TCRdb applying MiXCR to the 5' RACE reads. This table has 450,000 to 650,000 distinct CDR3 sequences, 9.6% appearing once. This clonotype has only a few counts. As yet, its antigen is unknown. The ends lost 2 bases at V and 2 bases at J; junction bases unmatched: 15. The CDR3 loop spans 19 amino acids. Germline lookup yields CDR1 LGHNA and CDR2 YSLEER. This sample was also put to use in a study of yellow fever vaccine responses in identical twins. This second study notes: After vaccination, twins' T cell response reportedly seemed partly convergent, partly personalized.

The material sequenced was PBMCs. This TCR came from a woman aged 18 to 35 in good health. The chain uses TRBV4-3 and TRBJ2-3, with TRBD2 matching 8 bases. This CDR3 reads CASSQKIYHTSGPTDTQYF. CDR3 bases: TGCGCCAGCAGCCAAAAAATATACCATACTAGCGGCCCCACAGATACGCAGTATTTT.